The 22 T cell receptor beta chains below were found in one sample sequenced in a study of human T cells and chemical hapten exposure. Time point noted: pre-sensitization, week 0. Treatment meaning: therapeutic diphenylcyclopropenone sensitization with weekly scalp DPC. TCRdb reanalysed the RACE reads using MiXCR and keeps one entry per CDR3 protein. The repertoire holds tens of thousands of distinct CDR3 sequences, with around a tenth as singletons. The source was whole blood, collected in connection with sensitization to the hapten diphenylcyclopropenone (DPC). These TCRs come from a woman in her thirties or forties with alopecia areata. Some clones in this sample may be carry-over from other donors' samples.

The rearrangement links TRBV11-2 to TRBJ1-2, with D unclear. Trimming pared 7 bases from V and 5 bases from J, leaving 14 bases between. Germline V gene data show CDR1 as SGHAT and CDR2 as FQNNGV. This CDR3 is 13 amino acids long. In DNA form, the CDR3 reads TGTGCCAGCACCCTTCTAGACCCTTATGGCTACACCTTC. It yields the protein CASTLLDPYGYTF. Full variable domain (outside the CDR3, taken from reference TRBV11-2 and TRBJ1-2): EAGVAQSPRYKIIEKRQSVAFWCNPISGHATLYWYQQILGQGPKLLIQFQNNGVVDDSQLPKDRFSAERLKGVDSTLKIQPAKLEDSAVYLCASTLLDPYGYTFGSGTRLTVV.

The chain carries TRBV7-8 and TRBJ2-2, with D perhaps matching TRBD1 (5 bases). Between the trimmed V and J ends, which lost 3 bases and 2 bases, there was a span of 7 bases. This CDR3 spans 14 amino acids. Germline loops: CDR1 SGHVS, CDR2 FQNEAQ. CDR3 sequence (DNA): TGTGCCAGCAGCTTTGACAGAAACACCGGGGAGCTGTTTTTT. It encodes CASSFDRNTGELFF.

This clonotype appeared many times. The chain uses TRBV20-1 and TRBJ1-1; no clear D gene. This CDR3 has 14 residues. V was pared by 0 bases and J by 6 bases, with 14 bases between. Per the germline V gene, CDR1 is DFQATT and CDR2 is SNEGSKA (reference sequence). The CDR3, as DNA: TGCAGTGCTAGAGATTCGGCCTTAAGGGCTGAAGCTTTCTTT. Translating gives CSARDSALRAEAFF.

This clonotype was recorded at least ten times. V and J are TRBV3-1 and TRBJ2-1; D ambiguous. The V and J ends lost 1 base and 1 base respectively, with 8 bases between them. Germline V CDR1 and CDR2: LGHDT, YNNKEL (reference sequence). This CDR3 is built from 15 residues. The CDR3 here is CASSQGWSSYNEQFF. In nucleotides, the CDR3 is TGTGCCAGCAGCCAAGGCTGGTCATCCTACAATGAGCAGTTCTTC.

In this sample, this clonotype turned up many times. This sequence joins TRBV14 and TRBJ2-7; TRBD2 is a possible D gene (5 bases). V lost 1 base, J lost 2 bases, and 12 bases lay in between. This CDR3 is built from 15 residues. Germline loops: CDR1 SGHDN, CDR2 FVKESK. CDR3 sequence (DNA): TGTGCCAGCAGCCAAGGAGGGTGGCCAACCTACGAGCAGTACTTC. This sequence encodes CASSQGGWPTYEQYF.

This clonotype was counted ten times or more. This rearrangement joins TRBV7-3 to TRBJ1-1; TRBD1 is a possible D gene (6 bases). The V end was cut by 2 bases, the J end by 6 bases, with 7 bases between. The germline gives CDR1 SGHTA, CDR2 FQGTGA. This CDR3 comprises 12 residues. CDR3 sequence (DNA): TGTGCCAGCAGCTTACAGGGGTCTGAAGCTTTCTTT. It is translated as CASSLQGSEAFF.

The chain joins TRBV5-1 to TRBJ2-1; 7 nucleotides line up with TRBD1. CDR1 and CDR2 from the germline V gene are SGHRS and YFSETQ. The ends lost 4 bases at V and 10 bases at J; junction bases unmatched: 8. This CDR3 has 13 amino acids. CDR3 DNA: TGCGCCAGCAGCCCCAGGGGACAGATAGAGCAGTTCTTC. This translates into CASSPRGQIEQFF.

This clonotype was observed at least ten times. The chain uses TRBV12-3 or TRBV12-4 and TRBJ2-5; D remains unclear. The CDR3 is made up of 12 amino acids. Trimming took off 3 bases at V and 7 bases at J, with 9 bases between the two ends. The chain's CDR3 is CASSLGRGTQYF. The CDR3 nucleotides read TGTGCCAGCAGTTTGGGTCGCGGGACCCAGTACTTC.

The V and J genes are TRBV5-1 and TRBJ1-3; 10 bases map to TRBD1. Looked up from germline, CDR1 is SGHRS and CDR2 is YFSETQ. J gave up 5 bases and V 4 bases, and 12 bases lay outside the gene matches. The CDR3 is made up of 17 amino acids. The CDR3 nucleotides read TGCGCCAGCAGCCCCTCCGGGACAGGGGTTTTGAGAAACACCATATATTTT. Protein: CASSPSGTGVLRNTIYF.

The chain combines TRBV10-3 with TRBJ2-5; D possibly corresponds to TRBD2 (6 bases). This CDR3 spans 14 amino acids. Germline loops: CDR1 ENHRY, CDR2 SYGVKD. The V end lost 2 bases, the J end lost 3 bases, and 10 bases lay between the germline ends. CDR3: CAISERPSEETQYF. In DNA form, the CDR3 reads TGTGCCATCAGTGAGAGGCCTAGCGAAGAGACCCAGTACTTC.

This clonotype has ten or more counts. The rearrangement joins TRBV7-9 to TRBJ2-5; D uncertain. The germline V and J ends were trimmed by 1 base and 1 base, with 13 bases remaining between them. The CDR3 is 16 amino acids. Germline values: CDR1 SEHNR, CDR2 FQNEAQ (reference sequence). CDR3: CASSLGQPNAQETQYF. The CDR3 DNA is TGTGCCAGCAGCTTAGGGCAGCCCAACGCCCAAGAGACCCAGTACTTC.

This clonotype was counted many times. The chain couples TRBV18 to TRBJ1-5; 8 bases agree with TRBD1. Germline values: CDR1 KGHSH, CDR2 LQKENI. V dropped 5 bases and J dropped 5; count of bases not matched to a gene: 2. The CDR3 contains 13 residues. As DNA, the CDR3 is TGTGCCAGCTCAGCAGGGGGCCATCAGCCCCAGCATTTT. It translates to CASSAGGHQPQHF.

The chain links TRBV7-2 to TRBJ1-3, with D tentatively TRBD1 (5 bases). The CDR3 covers 16 residues. Germline V gene lookup returns CDR1 SGHTA and CDR2 FQGNSA. V was shortened by 3 bases and J by 3 bases, with 15 bases between the two germline ends. The CDR3 loop is CASSLDDRQIGNTIYF. The CDR3 region has the DNA TGTGCCAGCAGCTTGGATGACAGACAAATTGGAAACACCATATATTTT.

This clonotype was detected ten times or more. V is TRBV7-8 and J is TRBJ1-1; perhaps TRBD1 as D (6 bases). Germline CDR1 SGHVS, CDR2 FQNEAQ. The V end lost 1 base, the J end lost 5 bases, and 8 bases lay between the germline ends. CDR3 length equals 13 residues. The CDR3 protein is CASSLGGQTEAFF. In DNA, the CDR3 is TGTGCCAGCAGCTTAGGTGGACAGACTGAAGCTTTCTTT.

The sample holds a few counts of this clonotype. The chain is built from TRBV10-3 and TRBJ1-1; D remains ambiguous. The V and J ends lost 4 bases and 4 bases respectively, with 10 bases between them. The CDR3 length is 13 residues. Germline values: CDR1 ENHRY, CDR2 SYGVKD. This CDR3 is CAISGETRTEAFF. The CDR3 DNA follows: TGTGCCATCAGTGGAGAAACCCGCACTGAAGCTTTCTTT.

This clonotype was seen a handful of times. The chain is built from TRBV11-2 and TRBJ2-5, with 7 bases matching TRBD1. Germline CDR1 and CDR2: SGHAT and FQNNGV. The CDR3 consists of 15 residues. V shed 5 bases, J shed 9 bases, and the junction held 15 bases outside the gene matches. The CDR3: CASSPRQGTRKAQYF. The CDR3 region has the DNA TGTGCCAGCAGCCCTAGACAGGGTACGAGGAAGGCCCAGTACTTC.

This clonotype came up many times. J is TRBJ1-2 and V is TRBV27, with a possible D match to TRBD1 (5 bases). The CDR3 spans 14 residues. CDR1 MNHEY and CDR2 SMNVEV come from the germline V gene (reference sequence). Trimming left V 4 bases short and J 4 bases short, with 13 bases between. CDR3 sequence reads: CASSWGPLVYGYTF. In DNA, the CDR3 is TGTGCCAGCAGTTGGGGCCCTCTTGTCTATGGCTACACCTTC.

This clonotype was detected many times. This chain uses TRBV12-5 with TRBJ2-5; D ambiguous. Between the trimmed V and J ends, which lost 6 bases and 3 bases, there was a span of 14 bases. The CDR3 contains 14 residues. Germline V CDR1 and CDR2: LGHNT, FRNRAP. The CDR3 spells CASGRNGLKETQYF. The CDR3, as DNA: TGTGCTAGTGGCCGAAATGGGCTGAAAGAGACCCAGTACTTC.

CDR3 nucleotide sequence: TGTGCCAGCAGCTCCCGGGACAATGAGCAGTTCTTC. This sequence encodes CASSSRDNEQFF. The rearrangement joins TRBV7-2 to TRBJ2-1; D remains ambiguous. V dropped 4 bases and J dropped 5 bases, with 6 bases sitting between them. Germline CDR1 is SGHTA and CDR2 is FQGNSA. The CDR3 runs 12 residues.

This clonotype was observed a handful of times. V and J are TRBV7-8 and TRBJ2-3; D call uncertain. Germline values: CDR1 SGHVS, CDR2 FQNEAQ. V was shortened by 3 bases and J by 2 bases, with 6 bases between the two germline ends. CDR3 length equals 13 residues. CDR3 sequence (DNA): TGTGCCAGCAGCTTCCAGATCACAGATACGCAGTATTTT. It is translated as CASSFQITDTQYF. The whole variable domain, remainder taken from reference TRBV7-8 and TRBJ2-3, is GAGVSQSPRYKVAKRGQDVALRCDPISGHVSLFWYQQALGQGPEFLTYFQNEAQLDKSGLPSDRFFAERPEGSVSTLKIQRTQQEDSAVYLCASSFQITDTQYFGPGTRLTVL.

This chain uses TRBV18 with TRBJ2-7, with D unresolved. Germline CDR1 and CDR2: KGHSH and LQKENI. The V and J ends lost 6 bases and 6 bases respectively, with 15 bases between them. The CDR3 consists of 13 residues. The CDR3 DNA reads TGTGCCAGCTCCCTGGGTAGCTCGGGCGAGCAGTACTTC. Translation gives CASSLGSSGEQYF. The variable domain in full, completed from reference TRBV18 and TRBJ2-7, reads NAGVMQNPRHLVRRRGQEARLRCSPMKGHSHVYWYRQLPEEGLKFMVYLQKENIIDESGMPKERFSAEFPKEGPSILRIQQVVRGDSAAYFCASSLGSSGEQYFGPGTRLTVT.

This chain uses TRBV29-1 with TRBJ1-1, with 8 bases lining up with TRBD1. Trimming at V came to 2 bases and at J to 4 bases, leaving 3 bases not matched to a gene. The CDR3 extends over 13 amino acids. Germline CDR1 and CDR2: SQVTM and ANQGSEA. The CDR3 is CSVEQGAGTEAFF. For the CDR3, the DNA is TGCAGCGTTGAACAGGGGGCAGGCACTGAAGCTTTCTTT.